The 31 T cell receptor beta chains presented below share a single source sample, sequenced in a study of cytomegalovirus exposure and HLA in healthy donors. The PCR employed 60 Vbeta primers together with 13 Jbeta primers. Sequenced by immunoSEQ multiplex PCR; TCRdb stores in-frame clones only, minus some. The sample records over 110,000 clones, around 82% being singletons. The material sequenced was PBMCs. These TCRs come from a woman between 18 and 29 years old in good health and CMV-seropositive.

This clone has just one count. The CDR3 DNA reads as TGTGCCAGCAGTGAAGGATTTGGACAGGCTGTCCTCTACGAGCAGTACTTC. It is translated as CASSEGFGQAVLYEQYF. The rearrangement joins TRBV6-1 to TRBJ2-7, with 7 bases that match TRBD1. With V trimmed by 1 base and J by 3 bases, 12 bases remained unmatched. This CDR3 contains 17 residues. Germline V CDR1 and CDR2: MNHNS, SASEGT.

The chain uses TRBV7-9 and TRBJ1-4, with 9 nucleotides matching TRBD1. CDR3 length: 15 residues. From germline, CDR1 is SEHNR and CDR2 FQNEAQ (reference sequence). Losses at the gene ends were 4 bases for V and 5 bases for J; bases not matched to a gene: 5. CDR3 DNA sequence: TGTGCCAGCAGCTCGGGACAGGGAGTAAATGAAAAACTGTTTTTT. Protein sequence: CASSSGQGVNEKLFF.

This clone was counted only a few times. The gene calls are TRBV5-5 and TRBJ2-1; weak D call: TRBD2 (5 bases). CDR1 and CDR2 (germline): SGHKS, YYEKEE (reference sequence). Trimming left V 4 bases short and J 3 bases short, with 20 bases between. This CDR3 contains 17 residues. The CDR3 protein is CASSPRADGVLYNEQFF. The CDR3 DNA reads as TGTGCCAGCAGCCCCCGGGCTGACGGGGTCCTCTACAATGAGCAGTTCTTC.

The genes are TRBV30 and TRBJ1-5; D is perhaps TRBD1 (6 bases). The CDR3 runs 15 residues. The germline V and J ends were trimmed by 1 base and 0 bases, with 10 bases remaining between them. Germline values: CDR1 GTSNPN, CDR2 SVGIG (reference sequence). CDR3 nucleotides: TGTGCCTGGAGTGGACAGGTGATTAGCAATCAGCCCCAGCATTTT. Protein product: CAWSGQVISNQPQHF.

J is TRBJ1-1 and V is TRBV19, with TRBD1 matching over 9 bases. CDR3 length: 14 residues. CDR1 LNHDA and CDR2 SQIVND come from the germline V gene (reference sequence). V was clipped by 6 bases and J by 3 bases; unmatched bases: 5. The DNA for the CDR3 is TGTGCCAGTAGGGGGACAGGGCAGTACACTGAAGCTTTCTTT. It codes for CASRGTGQYTEAFF.

This clone was detected only once. This rearrangement joins TRBV7-6 to TRBJ1-2; D may be TRBD1 (6 bases). Per germline, CDR1 SGHVS and CDR2 FNYEAQ. The V gene lost 1 base and the J gene lost 8 bases, with 20 bases spanning the gap. This CDR3 is built from 16 residues. This CDR3 is CASSLEGVTGRKGYTF. CDR3 bases: TGTGCCAGCAGCTTAGAGGGGGTGACAGGCAGAAAGGGCTACACCTTC.

The chain uses TRBV5-8 and TRBJ2-7, with TRBD1 matching 9 bases. With V trimmed by 4 bases and J by 5 bases, 10 bases remained unmatched. Germline V CDR1 and CDR2: SGHTS, YDEGEE. The CDR3 extends over 15 amino acids. In DNA form, the CDR3 reads TGTGCCAGCAGCAACAGGGGGCGAGTGGTCCACGAGCAGTACTTC. Translated, it gives CASSNRGRVVHEQYF.

The table lists this clone with a few counts. This chain links TRBV30 with TRBJ1-6, with TRBD1 matching 8 bases. Germline values: CDR1 GTSNPN, CDR2 SVGIG (reference sequence). The CDR3 totals 13 residues. With V trimmed by 5 bases and J by 7 bases, 4 bases remained unmatched. The CDR3 DNA sequence: TGTGCCTGGCGGGGACAGGTCAATTCACCCCTCCACTTT. Its protein is CAWRGQVNSPLHF.

The chain links TRBV5-1 to TRBJ2-7; 9 bases agree with TRBD2. The CDR3 runs to 15 residues. CDR1 is SGHRS and CDR2 is YFSETQ in the germline V gene. V shed 0 bases, J shed 4 bases, and the junction held 5 bases outside the gene matches. The CDR3 nucleotides read TGCGCCAGCAGCTTGGCGAGCGGGGGGCGGTACGAGCAGTACTTC. Its translation is CASSLASGGRYEQYF. The full variable domain, its missing parts supplied by reference TRBV5-1 and TRBJ2-7, is KAGVTQTPRYLIKTRGQQVTLSCSPISGHRSVSWYQQTPGQGLQFLFEYFSETQRNKGNFPGRFSGRQFSNSRSEMNVSTLELGDSALYLCASSLASGGRYEQYFGPGTRLTVT.

The CDR3 here is CASSLDGAITGRDEQFF. The CDR3 DNA is TGTGCCAGCAGCTTAGATGGGGCTATTACGGGTCGAGATGAGCAGTTCTTC. The chain joins TRBV11-2 to TRBJ2-1, with D maybe TRBD1 (5 bases). Germline V lookup: CDR1 SGHAT, CDR2 FQNNGV. This CDR3 has 17 residues. V lost 0 bases, J lost 8 bases, and 20 bases lay in between. Full variable domain (missing parts from reference TRBV11-2 and TRBJ2-1): EAGVAQSPRYKIIEKRQSVAFWCNPISGHATLYWYQQILGQGPKLLIQFQNNGVVDDSQLPKDRFSAERLKGVDSTLKIQPAKLEDSAVYLCASSLDGAITGRDEQFFGPGTRLTVL.

The chain links TRBV7-7 to TRBJ2-2; 8 bases agree with TRBD2. Germline CDR1 reads SSHAT; CDR2 reads FNYEAQ (reference sequence). V lost 2 bases, J lost 4 bases, and 6 bases stayed unmatched. The CDR3 has 16 amino acids. The CDR3 sequence: CASSLTRGGGTGELFF. In DNA form, the CDR3 reads TGTGCCAGCAGCTTAACACGGGGGGGAGGCACCGGGGAGCTGTTTTTT. The full variable domain, its missing parts supplied by reference TRBV7-7 and TRBJ2-2, is GAGVSQSPRYKVTKRGQDVTLRCDPISSHATLYWYQQALGQGPEFLTYFNYEAQPDKSGLPSDRFSAERPEGSISTLTIQRTEQRDSAMYRCASSLTRGGGTGELFFGEGSRLTVL.

CDR3 sequence: CASSLGLAGSSTDTQYF. The DNA of the CDR3 is TGCGCCAGCAGCTTGGGACTAGCGGGGAGTAGCACAGATACGCAGTATTTT. The V call is TRBV5-1, the J call TRBJ2-3; 11 bases map to TRBD2. The trim removed 0 bases at V and 0 bases at J, leaving 3 bases unmatched. CDR1 and CDR2 (germline): SGHRS, YFSETQ. The CDR3 has 17 amino acids.

This clone was observed a handful of times. The chain has TRBV5-1 and TRBJ2-7; TRBD1 might be the D (5 bases). Germline lookup yields CDR1 SGHRS and CDR2 YFSETQ. V was trimmed by 1 base and J by 4 bases, leaving 6 bases between them. The CDR3 sequence is 12 residues long. CDR3 sequence: CASSLRGYEQYF. The CDR3 coding sequence is TGCGCCAGCAGCTTGAGGGGATACGAGCAGTACTTC. Supplemented by reference TRBV5-1 and TRBJ2-7, the full variable domain reads KAGVTQTPRYLIKTRGQQVTLSCSPISGHRSVSWYQQTPGQGLQFLFEYFSETQRNKGNFPGRFSGRQFSNSRSEMNVSTLELGDSALYLCASSLRGYEQYFGPGTRLTVT.

V gene TRBV18 combines with J gene TRBJ1-1; 9 bases fit TRBD1. V shed 10 bases and J 0 bases; nucleotides not matched to a gene: 9. Germline V gene lookup returns CDR1 KGHSH and CDR2 LQKENI. There are 15 residues in the CDR3. Written as DNA, the CDR3 is TGTGCCACTTACCGGGACAGGGTCTTGAACACTGAAGCTTTCTTT. It codes for CATYRDRVLNTEAFF. Complete variable domain (other parts from reference TRBV18 and TRBJ1-1): NAGVMQNPRHLVRRRGQEARLRCSPMKGHSHVYWYRQLPEEGLKFMVYLQKENIIDESGMPKERFSAEFPKEGPSILRIQQVVRGDSAAYFCATYRDRVLNTEAFFGQGTRLTVV.

The genes are TRBV30 and TRBJ2-7, with 7 bases that match TRBD2. The CDR3 contains 13 residues. The germline gives CDR1 GTSNPN, CDR2 SVGIG (reference sequence). The V gene end was trimmed by 3 bases and the J gene end by 3 bases; junction bases not matched to a gene: 5. The CDR3 reads CAWSRGESYEQYF. Here the CDR3 DNA reads TGTGCCTGGAGCCGGGGGGAAAGCTACGAGCAGTACTTC.

The gene calls are TRBV5-3 and TRBJ1-2; TRBD1 might be the D (6 bases). TRBV5-3 qualifies as an ORF whose function is uncertain. This CDR3 is built from 18 residues. Trimming took 4 bases from V and 4 from J, leaving 26 bases between them. CDR3 amino acids: CARSPDILRGHDVYGYTF. For the CDR3, the DNA is TGTGCCAGAAGCCCAGATATCCTCAGGGGTCACGATGTCTATGGCTACACCTTC.

The V and J genes are TRBV5-8 and TRBJ2-3, with 9 positions matching TRBD1. Per the germline V gene, CDR1 is SGHTS and CDR2 is YDEGEE. The length of the CDR3 is 14 residues. Unmatched junction bases numbered 2, after V lost 3 bases and J lost 3 bases. The CDR3 DNA reads as TGTGCCAGCAGCTCCGGACAGGGGACAGATACGCAGTATTTT. Protein: CASSSGQGTDTQYF.

The chain employs TRBV6-1 and TRBJ2-5; 7 bases align to TRBD2. The J segment lost 4 bases and the V segment lost 6 bases, leaving 11 bases of the junction unmatched. The CDR3 totals 15 residues. Germline CDR1 reads MNHNS; CDR2 reads SASEGT. In DNA, the CDR3 is TGTGCCAGCAGGGACCAAGTGGGGGGGGGAGAGACCCAGTACTTC. Protein product: CASRDQVGGGETQYF.

J is TRBJ2-7 and V is TRBV5-1; 9 positions match TRBD2. V shed 4 bases and J 1 base; nucleotides not matched to a gene: 3. There are 14 residues in the CDR3. Germline V CDR1 and CDR2: SGHRS, YFSETQ. The chain's CDR3 is CASSRAGGSYEQYF. The DNA of the CDR3 is TGCGCCAGCAGCCGAGCGGGGGGTTCCTACGAGCAGTACTTC.

The V gene is TRBV10-2, the J gene TRBJ1-4; 7 nucleotides agree with TRBD1. Germline V gene data show CDR1 as WSHSY and CDR2 as SAAADI. Trimming cost V 3 bases and J 3 bases; bases outside gene matches: 1. CDR3 length: 14 residues. Here the CDR3 DNA reads TGCGCCAGCAGTGACACAGGGGCTAATGAAAAACTGTTTTTT. Encoded protein: CASSDTGANEKLFF.

The J gene is TRBJ1-2, the V gene TRBV5-6; 8 nucleotides line up with TRBD1. The ends lost 0 bases at V and 8 bases at J; junction bases unmatched: 9. There are 15 residues in the CDR3. CDR1 and CDR2 (germline): SGHDT, YYEEEE. CDR3 DNA sequence: TGTGCCAGCAGCTTGGATACAGGGGGGTCTATCGGCTACACCTTC. Amino acids: CASSLDTGGSIGYTF.

This sequence joins TRBV7-8 and TRBJ2-2; 9 positions agree with TRBD2. The CDR3 is made up of 16 amino acids. Germline CDR1 and CDR2: SGHVS and FQNEAQ. The J segment lost 6 bases and the V segment lost 1 base, leaving 6 bases of the junction unmatched. CDR3: CASSLVRGGSSGELFF. DNA of the CDR3: TGTGCCAGCAGCTTAGTGCGGGGGGGCAGCTCCGGGGAGCTGTTTTTT.

Note on this clone: The germline gene is not matched at one end of the junction; a read error may be the cause. This chain links TRBV6-1 with TRBJ1-1; D gene uncertain. Per germline, CDR1 MNHNS and CDR2 SASEGT. The CDR3 consists of 13 residues. CDR3 sequence (DNA): TGTGCCAGCAGTGAATTTCGGAACACTAAAGCTTTCTTT. Protein: CASSEFRNTKAFF.

The chain employs TRBV12-1 and TRBJ1-3; the table's D call of TRBD1 was not tested on the DNA. TRBV12-1 is listed as a pseudogene. The CDR3 extends over 15 amino acids. The CDR3 nucleotides are TGTGCCAGCTTTCCACAGGGACAACACGGAAACACCATATATTTT. The encoded protein is CASFPQGQHGNTIYF.

As DNA, the CDR3 is TGTGCCAGCAGCTTTACCGGGCCGAGCGGAAACAATGAGCAGTTCTTC. Amino acids: CASSFTGPSGNNEQFF. The chain links TRBV7-2 to TRBJ2-1; D might be TRBD2 (5 bases). The CDR3 sequence is 16 residues long. CDR1 is SGHTA, CDR2 FQGNSA, per germline. With 3 bases removed from V and 5 bases from J, the gap between germline ends came to 17 bases. The full variable domain, with the rest looked up from reference TRBV7-2 and TRBJ2-1, is GAGVSQSPSNKVTEKGKDVELRCDPISGHTALYWYRQSLGQGLEFLIYFQGNSAPDKSGLPSDRFSAERTGGSVSTLTIQRTQQEDSAVYLCASSFTGPSGNNEQFFGPGTRLTVL.

The chain is built from TRBV28 and TRBJ1-1; TRBD1 aligns across 7 bases. The CDR3 is 16 residues long. J was trimmed by 1 base and V by 10 bases; bases with no gene match: 15. Germline V lookup: CDR1 MDHEN, CDR2 SYDVKM. The DNA of the CDR3 is TGTGCCACCCGGGACAGAATCTTTTTGGGGAACACTGAAGCTTTCTTT. Translated, it gives CATRDRIFLGNTEAFF.

The rearrangement links TRBV5-5 to TRBJ1-1; no clear D. The germline V gene encodes CDR1 SGHKS and CDR2 YYEKEE (reference sequence). Trimming removed 1 base at V and 1 base at J, with 11 bases between. CDR3 size: 15 residues. As DNA, the CDR3 is TGTGCCAGCAGCTTGTACCCCTCAGGGAACACTGAAGCTTTCTTT. Protein sequence: CASSLYPSGNTEAFF.

The J gene is TRBJ2-1, the V gene TRBV7-6; D is perhaps TRBD1 (6 bases). This CDR3 has 14 amino acids. Trimming pared 1 base from V and 6 bases from J, leaving 10 bases between. Germline CDR1 reads SGHVS; CDR2 reads FNYEAQ. CDR3 in DNA: TGTGCCAGCAGCTTAGATCTAGGGGGCAATGAGCAGTTCTTC. Translated: CASSLDLGGNEQFF.

In regard to this clone: This specimen includes other DNA sequences encoding the same CDR3. The genes are TRBV15 and TRBJ1-5, with D uncertain. V was cut by 0 bases and J by 2 bases, with 5 bases left in between. The CDR3 loop spans 14 amino acids. Per the germline V gene, CDR1 is LNHNV and CDR2 is YYDKDF (reference sequence). The CDR3 nucleotides are TGTGCCACCAGCAGAGACCGTGGCAATCAGCCCCAGCATTTT. Its translation: CATSRDRGNQPQHF.

V is TRBV2 and J is TRBJ2-1; 9 bases are shared with TRBD1. Germline CDR1 is SNHLY and CDR2 is FYNNEI. With 2 bases clipped from V and 5 bases from J, the junction kept 16 bases outside the gene matches. The CDR3 runs 19 residues. The CDR3 nucleotides read TGTGCCAGCAGTGAATCCGTTGTTCGGGCGGACAGGGGACACAATGAGCAGTTCTTC. It codes for CASSESVVRADRGHNEQFF.

V is TRBV30 and J is TRBJ1-6; D uncertain. In germline, CDR1 is GTSNPN, CDR2 SVGIG (reference sequence). The CDR3 is 11 amino acids. The V end lost 3 bases, the J end lost 13 bases, and 10 bases lay between the germline ends. This chain's CDR3 is CAWRRGSPLHF. The CDR3 DNA sequence: TGTGCCTGGAGAAGAGGCTCCCCCCTCCACTTT.